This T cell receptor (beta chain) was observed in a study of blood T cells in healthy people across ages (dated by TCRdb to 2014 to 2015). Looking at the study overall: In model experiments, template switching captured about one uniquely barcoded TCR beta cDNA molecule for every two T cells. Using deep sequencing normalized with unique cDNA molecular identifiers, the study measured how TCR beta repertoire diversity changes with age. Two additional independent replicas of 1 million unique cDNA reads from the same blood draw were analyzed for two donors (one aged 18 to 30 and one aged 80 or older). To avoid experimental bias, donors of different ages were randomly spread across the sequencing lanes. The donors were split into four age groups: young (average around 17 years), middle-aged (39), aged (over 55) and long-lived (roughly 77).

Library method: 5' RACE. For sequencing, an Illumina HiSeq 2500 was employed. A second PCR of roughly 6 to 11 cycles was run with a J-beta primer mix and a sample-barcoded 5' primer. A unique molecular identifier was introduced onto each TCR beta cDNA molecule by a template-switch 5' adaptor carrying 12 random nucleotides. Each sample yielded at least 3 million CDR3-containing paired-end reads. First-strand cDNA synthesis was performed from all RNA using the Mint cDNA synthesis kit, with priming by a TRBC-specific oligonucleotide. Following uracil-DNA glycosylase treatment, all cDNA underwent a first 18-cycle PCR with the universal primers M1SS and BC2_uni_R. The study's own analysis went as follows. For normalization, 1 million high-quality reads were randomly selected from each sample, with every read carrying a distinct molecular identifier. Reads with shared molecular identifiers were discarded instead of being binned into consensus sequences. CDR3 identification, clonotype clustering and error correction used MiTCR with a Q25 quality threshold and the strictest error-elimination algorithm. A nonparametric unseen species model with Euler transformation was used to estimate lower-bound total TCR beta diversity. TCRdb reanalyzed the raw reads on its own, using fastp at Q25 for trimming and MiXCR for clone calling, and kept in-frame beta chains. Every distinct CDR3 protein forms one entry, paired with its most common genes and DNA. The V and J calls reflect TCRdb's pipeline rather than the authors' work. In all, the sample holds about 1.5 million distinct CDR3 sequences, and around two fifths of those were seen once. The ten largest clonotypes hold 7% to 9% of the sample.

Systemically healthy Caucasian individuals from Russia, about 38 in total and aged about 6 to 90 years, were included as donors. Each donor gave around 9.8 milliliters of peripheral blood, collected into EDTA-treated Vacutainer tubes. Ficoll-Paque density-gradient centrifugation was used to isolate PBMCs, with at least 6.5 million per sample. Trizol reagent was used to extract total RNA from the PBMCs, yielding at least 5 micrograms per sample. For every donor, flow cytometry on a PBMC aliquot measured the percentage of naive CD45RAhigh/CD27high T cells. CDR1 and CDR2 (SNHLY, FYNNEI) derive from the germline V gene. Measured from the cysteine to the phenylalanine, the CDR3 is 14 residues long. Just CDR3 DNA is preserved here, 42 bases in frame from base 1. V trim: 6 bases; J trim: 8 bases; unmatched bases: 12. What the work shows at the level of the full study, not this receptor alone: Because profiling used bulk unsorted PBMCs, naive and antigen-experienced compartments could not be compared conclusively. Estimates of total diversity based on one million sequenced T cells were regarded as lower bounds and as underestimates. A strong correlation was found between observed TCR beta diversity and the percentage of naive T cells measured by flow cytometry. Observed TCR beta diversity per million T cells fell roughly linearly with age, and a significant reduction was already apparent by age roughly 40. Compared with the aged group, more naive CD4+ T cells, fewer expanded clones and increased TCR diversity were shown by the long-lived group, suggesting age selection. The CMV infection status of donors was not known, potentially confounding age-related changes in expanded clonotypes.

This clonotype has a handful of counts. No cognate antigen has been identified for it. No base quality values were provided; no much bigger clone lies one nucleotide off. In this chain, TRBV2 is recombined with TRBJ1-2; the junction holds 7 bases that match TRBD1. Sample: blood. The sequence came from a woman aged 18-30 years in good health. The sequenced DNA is TGTGCCAGCAGCCTACACGAGACAGGGCTAGGCTACACCTTC. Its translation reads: CASSLHETGLGYTF.